This T cell receptor (beta chain) came from a study of cytomegalovirus exposure and HLA in healthy donors. Study-level points and caveats: TCR beta V segments were, for the most part, productive about 87% or about 30% of the time in an earlier analysis. Analyzed later, association rates of TCRs varied across HLA loci, with DRB1 most and HLA-C fewest. Most subjects' HLA-A and HLA-B alleles were reportedly predicted from TCR beta sequences. Rare TCR sequences predominated, though certain public TCRs were found in many donors.

Points on this clone: Its antigen is still unknown.

Trimming shortened V by 3 bases and J by 0 bases, and 15 bases separated the two germline ends. Germline V gives CDR1 SNHLY, CDR2 FYNNEI. The CDR3 covers 17 residues. 60 Vbeta and 13 Jbeta primers were used in PCR. Sequencing used immunoSEQ multiplex PCR; TCRdb keeps in-frame clones, though not all of them. This listing includes roughly 120,000 clones. The receptor was derived from a young man in good health and CMV-seronegative. This sequence joins TRBV2 and TRBJ2-4; a possible D gene is TRBD2 (6 bases). Specimen: PBMCs. This CDR3 is CASSDTGGELAKNIQYF. Here the CDR3 DNA reads TGTGCCAGCAGTGATACAGGCGGGGAGCTAGCCAAAAACATTCAGTACTTC.